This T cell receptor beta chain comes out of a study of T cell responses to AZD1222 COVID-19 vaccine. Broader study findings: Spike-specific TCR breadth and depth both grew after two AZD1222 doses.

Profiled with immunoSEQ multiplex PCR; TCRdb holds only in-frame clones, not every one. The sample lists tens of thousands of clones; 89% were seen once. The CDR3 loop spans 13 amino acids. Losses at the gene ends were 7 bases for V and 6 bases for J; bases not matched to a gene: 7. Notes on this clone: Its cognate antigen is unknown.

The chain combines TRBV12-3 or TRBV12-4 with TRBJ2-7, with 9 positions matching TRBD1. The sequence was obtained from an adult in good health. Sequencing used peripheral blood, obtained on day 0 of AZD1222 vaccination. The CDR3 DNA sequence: TGTGCCAGCACCCCTGGACAGGGGTTCGAGCAGTACTTC. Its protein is CASTPGQGFEQYF.